This T cell receptor beta chain was found in a study of regulatory T cells in long-lasting Graves disease. To make TCR beta libraries, researchers used iRepertoire HTBI primers and Arm-PCR of CDR3 regions. Via MiXCR, TCRdb re-called the multiplex PCR reads, giving one row per CDR3 protein. The sample lists almost 450,000 distinct CDR3 sequences, around 15% seen once, with around 10% in the top ten. Time point defined: newly diagnosed GD, antithyroid drugs for less than 3 months. PBMCs provided the RNA from which the TCR library was made. The guidelines of the American Thyroid Association were the basis for diagnosing Graves' disease. This clonotype was detected only a few times. The V segment lost 5 bases and the J segment 7 bases; nucleotides outside the gene matches: 10. Germline V lookup: CDR1 LNHDA, CDR2 SQIVND (reference sequence). This CDR3 is 15 amino acids long. This same sample was also part of a study on T cells in Graves' hyperthyroidism and ophthalmopathy. That study reports: Researchers ran a first-round RT-PCR on the TCR CDR3 using the HTBI primer set. Most expanded thyroid clonotypes above 0.001 recurred in blood.

The source material was peripheral blood mononuclear cells (PBMCs), sampled at new diagnosis, from a patient treated with antithyroid drugs. The receptor's source is a woman aged 30 to 39 with Graves disease. V usage is TRBV19 and J usage is TRBJ2-1; 8 nucleotides line up with TRBD2. CDR3 in DNA: TGTGCCAGTAGTCTCCCCTGGGCTAGCGGGAATGAGCAGTTCTTC. Protein: CASSLPWASGNEQFF.